This TCR beta chain derives from a study of post-analysis software for immune sequencing data. Study overall: Patients had relapsing-remitting, secondary progressive or progressive-relapsing multiple sclerosis; some lacked subtype. Overall study findings and caveats: Comparison of patients with controls showed a handful of TRBV segments more frequent in patients, TRBV5-6, TRBV5-1 and TRBV20-1 among them. There was significantly lower normalized Chao1 diversity in multiple sclerosis patients than in controls. Samples from one preparation batch, clustered by F measure, grouped strongly together.

The CDR3 contains 13 residues. V gave up 5 bases and J gave up 4 bases, with 10 bases separating them. Germline V gives CDR1 SGHTA, CDR2 FQGNSA. This clonotype was observed many times. The antigen is undetermined. TCR beta cDNA libraries had unique molecular identifiers. Once 1 to 10 million T cells were used, approximately 470,000 cDNA molecules resulted. TCRdb reanalysed the PCR reads using MiXCR and keeps one entry per CDR3 protein. The data hold about 190,000 distinct CDR3 sequences, with 29% observed a single time. This TCR derives from a girl aged 2-17 years with multiple sclerosis. V is TRBV7-2 and J is TRBJ2-3; D remains unclear. Source material: blood. The DNA of the CDR3 is TGTGCCAGCAGCCGAGTTGGAGCAGATACGCAGTATTTT. It yields the protein CASSRVGADTQYF.